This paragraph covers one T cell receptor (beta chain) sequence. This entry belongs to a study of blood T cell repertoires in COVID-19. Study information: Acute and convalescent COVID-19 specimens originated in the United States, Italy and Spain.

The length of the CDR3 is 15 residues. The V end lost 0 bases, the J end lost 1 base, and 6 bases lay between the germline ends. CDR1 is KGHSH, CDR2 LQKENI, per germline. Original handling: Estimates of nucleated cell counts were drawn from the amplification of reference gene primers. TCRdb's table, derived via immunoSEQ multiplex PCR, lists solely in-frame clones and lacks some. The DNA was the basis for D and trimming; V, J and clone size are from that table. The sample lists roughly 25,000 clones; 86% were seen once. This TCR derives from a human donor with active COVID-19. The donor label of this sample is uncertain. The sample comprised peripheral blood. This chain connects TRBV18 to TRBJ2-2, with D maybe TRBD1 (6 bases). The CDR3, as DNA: TGTGCCAGCTCACCACCACAGGGGAACACCGGGGAGCTGTTTTTT. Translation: CASSPPQGNTGELFF.